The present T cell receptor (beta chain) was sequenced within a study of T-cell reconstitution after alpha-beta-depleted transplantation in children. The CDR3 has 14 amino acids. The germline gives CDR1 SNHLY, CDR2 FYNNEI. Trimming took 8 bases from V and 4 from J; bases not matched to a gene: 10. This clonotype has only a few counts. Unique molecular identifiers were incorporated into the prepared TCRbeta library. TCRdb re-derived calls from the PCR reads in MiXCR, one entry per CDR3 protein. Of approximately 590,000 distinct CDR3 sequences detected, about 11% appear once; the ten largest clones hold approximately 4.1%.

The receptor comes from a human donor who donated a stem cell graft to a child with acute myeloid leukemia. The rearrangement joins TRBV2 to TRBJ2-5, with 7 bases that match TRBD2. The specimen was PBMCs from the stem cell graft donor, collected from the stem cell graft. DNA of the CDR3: TGTGCCAGCCTTGGGGGGGGGAGTGGAGAGACCCAGTACTTC. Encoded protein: CASLGGGSGETQYF.